Listed here is a single T cell receptor beta chain. Its antigen is as yet unknown. The data derive from a study of cytomegalovirus exposure and HLA in healthy donors. Study-level points and caveats: Per a later analysis, HLA-associated TCR beta chains showed more clonal expansion than other, equally common TCR beta chains. One cluster of highly shared sequence variants probably arose as a sequencing artifact.

The PCR had 60 Vbeta and 13 Jbeta primers. Sequencing was performed with immunoSEQ multiplex PCR; in TCRdb, only in-frame clones are kept and a portion is missing. The ten top clones account for 2.4%, within a sample of 70,000 or so clones. Germline CDR1 is KGHSH and CDR2 is LQKENI. The V end lost 3 bases, the J end lost 2 bases, and 16 bases lay between the germline ends. The CDR3 length is 16 residues. Material: PBMCs. This chain links TRBV18 with TRBJ1-2; weak D call: TRBD1 (5 bases). The receptor's source is a female donor in good health and CMV-seropositive. DNA for the CDR3: TGTGCCAGCTCACCGGAAGGGGCATCACCCAACTATGGCTACACCTTC. It codes for CASSPEGASPNYGYTF.